The rows below give T cell receptor beta chains drawn from one sample of a study of blood T cell repertoires in COVID-19. Method: immunoSEQ multiplex PCR; TCRdb's copy keeps in-frame clones and lacks some. The sample lists about 230,000 clones, approximately 84% occurring once. The sample was peripheral blood. All receptors derive from a man between 45 and 60 years old with active or convalescent COVID-19. CDR3s include the opening cysteine and the closing phenylalanine or tryptophan. A D gene is named only where the DNA matches it firmly. A row's size may be missing; if present it is once, few, many or a size class.

>TRBD1|few|TRBJ2-5|TRBV15
TGTGCCACCAGCAGAGATTCCGCCGGGACAGGGTCGGAGACCCAGTACTTC
CATSRDSAGTGSETQYF
>TRBD1|.|TRBJ2-3|TRBV7-2
TGTGCCAGCAGCTTCCTAGCGACAGGGGCGCTCACAGATACGCAGTATTTT
CASSFLATGALTDTQYF
>.|.|TRBJ2-7|TRBV9
TGTGCCAGCAGCGTCGCCGGGGTAGACGAGCAGTACTTC
CASSVAGVDEQYF
>TRBD1|.|TRBJ1-2|TRBV5-1
TGCGCCAGCAGCTTACGGCCAGGGGGCGGCTACACCTTC
CASSLRPGGGYTF
>.|once|TRBJ1-6|TRBV3-1/TRBV3-2
TGTGCCAGCAGCCAAGAGGCCGGGTACAATTCACCCCTCCACTTT
CASSQEAGYNSPLHF
>.|.|TRBJ1-5|TRBV6-5
TGTGCCAGCAGGACAAACAATCAGCCCCAGCATTTT
CASRTNNQPQHF
>TRBD1|.|TRBJ1-2|TRBV9
TGTGCCAGCAGCCCCCGACAGGGCTCCTATGGCTACACCTTC
CASSPRQGSYGYTF
>TRBD1|.|TRBJ2-3|TRBV4-1
TGCGCCAGCAGCCACGAGGGACAGGGCGACGGGACGCAGTATTTT
CASSHEGQGDGTQYF
>TRBD1|.|TRBJ2-3|TRBV6-6
TGTGCCACCACCCGGGACAGGGACAGAGATACGCAGTATTTT
CATTRDRDRDTQYF
>TRBD1|.|TRBJ2-5|TRBV28
TGTGCCAGCAGTTGGCCGGGACAGGGGGGCCAAGAGACCCAGTACTTC
CASSWPGQGGQETQYF
>.|.|TRBJ1-1|TRBV18
TGTGCCAGCTCACCTGCGCAACAGGGGAACACTGAAGCTTTCTTT
CASSPAQQGNTEAFF
>TRBD1|.|TRBJ1-2|TRBV29-1
TGCAGCGTGCAGCCGGGACAGGGGGACTATGGCTACACCTTC
CSVQPGQGDYGYTF
>TRBD2|.|TRBJ2-1|TRBV7-6
TGTGCCAGCAGCGGGAGGACTAGGCCGAGCTCCTACAATGAGCAGTTCTTC
CASSGRTRPSSYNEQFF
>.|.|TRBJ1-4|TRBV5-4
TGTGCCGGGGGGTGGGCGACTAATGAAAAACTGTTTTTT
CAGGWATNEKLFF
>.|once|TRBJ2-7|TRBV7-8
TGTGCCAGCAGCCTAGGACAGAACTCCTACGAGCAGTACTTC
CASSLGQNSYEQYF
>TRBD1|.|TRBJ2-1|TRBV18
TGTGCCCACCGCGGGCAGGGGGCGTTCAATGAGCAGTTCTTC
CAHRGQGAFNEQFF